Described below is a single TCR beta chain sequence and its context. Its antigen is still unknown. This record comes from a study of CD8 T cell repertoires and HIV-1 epitope variants. Study background: Equal numbers of autologous T cell-negative cells presented antigen to enriched T cells. 1M T cells were kept uncultured as a baseline.

Assay: immunoSEQ multiplex PCR; the TCRdb copy retains only in-frame clones and omits some. Of under 5,000 clones in the sample, roughly 67% were seen once. From germline, CDR1 is LNHDA and CDR2 SQIVND (reference sequence). The length of the CDR3 is 14 residues. J was trimmed by 2 bases and V by 3 bases; bases with no gene match: 2. Study results and limitations: Most of the nine antigen-specific clonotypes appeared cross-reactive to autologous or escape variants. The TAALDMSHF plasma variant had no responses, unlike KF9 (five clonotypes) and HW9 (one).

The V call is TRBV19, the J call TRBJ2-7; 9 bases are a match to TRBD1. The receptor comes from a male donor with HIV. The sample taken for sequencing was cultured CD8+ T cells derived from PBMCs. CDR3 sequence (DNA): TGTGCCAGTAGTATCGGGACAGGGACCTACGAGCAGTACTTC. The encoded protein is CASSIGTGTYEQYF.